This entry lists 11 T cell receptor beta chains sequenced from one sample in a study of T cells in Graves' hyperthyroidism and ophthalmopathy. TCR beta CDR3 regions were amplified from RNA. The TCR CDR3 was amplified in a first-round RT-PCR using the HTBI primer set. TCRdb re-analysed the multiplex PCR reads in MiXCR, keeping a single row per CDR3 protein. The sample contains 300,000 or so distinct CDR3 sequences, about 21% of which appear only once. Specimen: blood. These receptors all stem from a woman in her fifties or sixties with Graves' hyperthyroidism.

This clonotype was observed many times. This chain links TRBV19 with TRBJ2-3; 7 nucleotides agree with TRBD2. Germline trimming cut 3 bases from V and 2 bases from J; bases unmatched to any gene: 2. CDR1 and CDR2 from the germline V gene are LNHDA and SQIVND (reference sequence). There are 14 residues in the CDR3. The CDR3 is CASSIAGDTDTQYF. Written as DNA, the CDR3 is TGTGCCAGTAGTATCGCGGGGGACACAGATACGCAGTATTTT.

This clonotype was counted ten times or more. The rearrangement uses TRBV10-3 and TRBJ2-1, with TRBD1 matching over 9 bases. After removal of 7 bases from V and 3 bases from J, the junction contained 4 bases not matched to a gene. The germline V gene has CDR1 ENHRY and CDR2 SYGVKD. CDR3 length: 14 residues. The CDR3 spells CAITPGQGYNEQFF. The CDR3, as DNA: TGTGCCATCACTCCGGGACAGGGCTACAATGAGCAGTTCTTC.

This clonotype was recorded many times. The chain couples TRBV20-1 to TRBJ1-6, with D unresolved. Trimming removed 6 bases at V and 9 bases at J, with 15 bases between. This CDR3 has 13 amino acids. Germline V CDR1 and CDR2: DFQATT, SNEGSKA (reference sequence). The CDR3 reads CSALSGAASPLHF. In DNA form, the CDR3 reads TGCAGTGCCCTTAGCGGCGCGGCTTCACCCCTCCACTTT.

This clonotype was counted ten times or more. The gene calls are TRBV28 and TRBJ2-1; 7 bases match TRBD2. Germline-derived CDR1 and CDR2 are MDHEN and SYDVKM. The CDR3 sequence is 14 residues long. With V trimmed by 6 bases and J by 8 bases, 10 bases remained unmatched. The CDR3 DNA reads TGTGCCAGCAGGGAGGGAGGGCCGGCGGATGAGCAGTTCTTC. Its protein is CASREGGPADEQFF.

V and J are TRBV28 and TRBJ1-5; the match to TRBD1 covers 8 bases. The germline V gene has CDR1 MDHEN and CDR2 SYDVKM. Losses at the gene ends were 7 bases for V and 2 bases for J; bases not matched to a gene: 7. CDR3 length equals 15 residues. CDR3 region: CASNYGQGRNQPQHF. The CDR3 DNA is TGTGCCAGCAACTACGGACAGGGACGCAATCAGCCCCAGCATTTT.

This clonotype was picked up many times. The rearrangement joins TRBV18 to TRBJ1-6; 7 bases are shared with TRBD1. The CDR3 extends over 15 amino acids. Trimming took 4 bases from V and 6 from J; bases not matched to a gene: 6. Looked up from germline, CDR1 is KGHSH and CDR2 is LQKENI. CDR3 in amino acids: CASSLSRDSNSPLHF. CDR3 sequence (DNA): TGTGCCAGCTCACTGAGCCGGGACAGTAATTCACCCCTCCACTTT.

This clonotype has a count of ten or more. J is TRBJ1-2 and V is TRBV18; D may be TRBD1 (5 bases). CDR3 length: 15 residues. CDR1 is KGHSH and CDR2 is LQKENI in the germline V gene. Trimming pared 0 bases from V and 7 bases from J, leaving 15 bases between. CDR3: CASSPPGRQVGGYTF. The DNA for the CDR3 is TGTGCCAGCTCACCACCGGGGCGGCAGGTCGGTGGCTACACCTTC.

This clonotype appeared many times. This chain connects TRBV10-2 to TRBJ2-1; unclear D gene. The CDR3 runs 11 residues. Germline values: CDR1 WSHSY, CDR2 SAAADI. V lost 3 bases and J 6 bases, leaving 3 bases between the germline ends. This chain's CDR3 is CASSDINEQFF. The CDR3 region has the DNA TGCGCCAGCAGTGATATCAATGAGCAGTTCTTC.

Comments on this clonotype: A much larger clonotype is one base distant, so this may be a read error. The chain carries TRBV30 and TRBJ2-7, with a weak D call TRBD1 (6 bases). Deletions cut 2 bases from V and 4 bases from J, with 9 bases between. CDR3 length equals 12 residues. The V gene's germline CDR1 is GTSNPN and CDR2 SVGIG (reference sequence). The CDR3 loop is CAWSPTGYEQYF. The CDR3 DNA reads TGTGCCTGGAGTCCCACAGGGTACGAGCAGTACTTC.

This clonotype was found a few times. This chain uses TRBV20-1 with TRBJ1-1; D is ambiguous. Trimming left V 0 bases short and J 2 bases short, with 10 bases between. The CDR3 spans 14 residues. Germline CDR1 DFQATT, CDR2 SNEGSKA (reference sequence). CDR3 DNA: TGCAGTGCTAGAGATCGTATAAAAAACACTGAAGCTTTCTTT. Translating it yields CSARDRIKNTEAFF.

This clonotype was picked up many times. The chain links TRBV20-1 to TRBJ1-1, with D unresolved. V dropped 4 bases and J dropped 1 base, with 4 bases sitting between them. Germline V gene sequence: CDR1 DFQATT, CDR2 SNEGSKA (reference sequence). The CDR3 spans 11 residues. The CDR3 spells CSANENTEAFF. In nucleotides, the CDR3 is TGCAGTGCTAACGAGAACACTGAAGCTTTCTTT.